Following are 11 T cell receptor beta chains from one sample sequenced in a study of OX40 agonist ivuxolimab in advanced cancers. The protocol used for the library was the immunoSEQ multiplex PCR assay. The table comes from immuneACCESS by way of TCRdb, which keeps in-frame sequences with V and J called. Part of the clones is missing from these tables; in studies checked, under half for an unresolved V gene and the rest for unknown reasons. The sample contains around 40,000 clones, roughly 84% of them found a single time. The ten biggest clones cover 14% to 15% of the sample. Sample: CD4+ or CD8+ T cells sorted from blood, taken in a trial of the OX40 agonist ivuxolimab. The source of these receptors is an adult with an advanced solid tumor such as melanoma, head and neck, liver or kidney cancer.

This chain uses TRBV6-5 with TRBJ2-6; D remains unclear. Trimming removed 2 bases from V and 2 bases from J, with 7 bases in between. CDR1 is MNHEY and CDR2 is SVGAGI in the germline V gene. The CDR3 runs to 15 residues. This CDR3 reads CASSYGSTGANVLTF. The CDR3 DNA is TGTGCCAGCAGTTACGGATCTACTGGGGCCAACGTCCTGACTTTC.

The chain carries TRBV5-1 and TRBJ2-2; D is ambiguous. Germline assignment: CDR1 SGHRS and CDR2 YFSETQ. The CDR3 is 15 amino acids. The V gene lost 0 bases and the J gene lost 1 base, with 7 bases spanning the gap. This CDR3 reads CASSLGAQNTGELFF. Here the CDR3 DNA reads TGCGCCAGCAGCTTGGGGGCCCAGAACACCGGGGAGCTGTTTTTT.

This chain links TRBV5-1 with TRBJ2-1, with D perhaps TRBD2 (6 bases). Per germline, CDR1 SGHRS and CDR2 YFSETQ. The V end was cut by 0 bases, the J end by 5 bases, with 9 bases between. There are 14 residues in the CDR3. Written as DNA, the CDR3 is TGCGCCAGCAGCTTGGGCAGCGGGCACAATGAGCAGTTCTTC. It is translated as CASSLGSGHNEQFF.

Of note for this clone: The sample holds other DNA sequences that translate to the same CDR3. The chain is built from TRBV6-1 and TRBJ2-7, with D possibly TRBD1 on 5 matching bases. Germline lookup yields CDR1 MNHNS and CDR2 SASEGT. Trimming took 4 bases from V and 1 from J, leaving 14 bases between them. CDR3 length: 15 residues. For the CDR3, the DNA is TGTGCCAGCAGTGTAGGGCAGGGTATATCCTACGAGCAGTACTTC. Amino acids: CASSVGQGISYEQYF.

CDR3 DNA: TGTGCCAGCAGTGACCTAGGAGAGATGAACACTGAAGCTTTCTTT. Protein: CASSDLGEMNTEAFF. J is TRBJ1-1 and V is TRBV28; D is uncertain. The CDR3 is 15 residues long. Trimming removed 5 bases at V and 0 bases at J, with 13 bases between. Germline-derived CDR1 and CDR2 are MDHEN and SYDVKM. Using reference TRBV28 and TRBJ1-1 for the parts outside the CDR3, the full variable domain is DVKVTQSSRYLVKRTGEKVFLECVQDMDHENMFWYRQDPGLGLRLIYFSYDVKMKEKGDIPEGYSVSREKKERFSLILESASTNQTSMYLCASSDLGEMNTEAFFGQGTRLTVV.

This clone was recorded once. The rearrangement joins TRBV12-5 to TRBJ2-7; TRBD2 matches at 7 bases. The CDR3 has 13 residues. V trimming: 8 bases; J trimming: 5 bases; junction bases outside the gene matches: 9. The germline V gene encodes CDR1 LGHNT and CDR2 FRNRAP. The CDR3 protein is CASNVGGLNEQYF. CDR3 coding DNA: TGTGCTAGTAACGTGGGAGGGTTGAACGAGCAGTACTTC.

V and J are TRBV23-1 and TRBJ2-5; 14 bases agree with TRBD2. TRBV23-1 is an open reading frame, and its role is uncertain. The J segment lost 5 bases and the V segment lost 2 bases, leaving 13 bases of the junction unmatched. There are 19 residues in the CDR3. CDR3 in amino acids: CASSQLTSGRAGLRETQYF. In nucleotides, the CDR3 is TGCGCCAGCAGTCAACTGACTAGCGGGAGGGCCGGGTTGCGGGAGACCCAGTACTTC.

The chain carries TRBV7-3 and TRBJ1-2; D call uncertain. Trimming removed 2 bases from V and 8 bases from J, with 12 bases in between. CDR3 length: 13 residues. The germline V gene has CDR1 SGHTA and CDR2 FQGTGA. The CDR3 loop is CASSLDLGAGYTF. The CDR3 DNA follows: TGTGCCAGCAGCTTAGATCTGGGAGCCGGCTACACCTTC.

J is TRBJ1-1 and V is TRBV28; no clear D gene. Trimming took off 3 bases at V and 2 bases at J, with 13 bases between the two ends. Looked up from germline, CDR1 is MDHEN and CDR2 is SYDVKM. This CDR3 has 15 residues. In nucleotides, the CDR3 is TGTGCCAGCAGTTTTGGGCCAGCGATAAACACTGAAGCTTTCTTT. Translating gives CASSFGPAINTEAFF.

This sequence joins TRBV5-4 and TRBJ2-4; 7 bases are a match to TRBD2. This CDR3 has 11 amino acids. In germline, CDR1 is SGHNT, CDR2 YYREEE (reference sequence). Trimming at V came to 4 bases and at J to 9 bases, leaving 1 base not matched to a gene. CDR3 sequence reads: CASSPGGIQYF. In DNA form, the CDR3 reads TGTGCCAGCAGCCCGGGGGGCATTCAGTACTTC.

The gene calls are TRBV19 and TRBJ1-5, with a tentative D call TRBD1 (5 bases). Trimming shortened V by 0 bases and J by 1 base, and 7 bases separated the two germline ends. The CDR3 is made up of 15 amino acids. Germline assignment: CDR1 LNHDA and CDR2 SQIVND (reference sequence). CDR3 coding DNA: TGTGCCAGTAGTATAGACGGGGACAGCAATCAGCCCCAGCATTTT. It translates to CASSIDGDSNQPQHF.